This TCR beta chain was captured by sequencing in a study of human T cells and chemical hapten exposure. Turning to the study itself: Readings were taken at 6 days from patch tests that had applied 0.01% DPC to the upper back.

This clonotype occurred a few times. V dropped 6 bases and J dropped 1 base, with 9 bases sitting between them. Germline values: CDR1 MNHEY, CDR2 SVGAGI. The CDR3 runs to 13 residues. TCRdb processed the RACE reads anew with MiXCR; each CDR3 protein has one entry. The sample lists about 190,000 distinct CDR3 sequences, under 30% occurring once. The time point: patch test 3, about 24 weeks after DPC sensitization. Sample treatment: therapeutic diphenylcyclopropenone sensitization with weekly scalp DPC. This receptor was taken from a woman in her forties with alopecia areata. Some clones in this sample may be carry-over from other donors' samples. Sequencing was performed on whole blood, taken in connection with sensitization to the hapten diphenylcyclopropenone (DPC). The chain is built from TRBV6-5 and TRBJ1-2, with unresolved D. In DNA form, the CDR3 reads TGTGCCAGCAGCTACACAGTTAACTATGGCTACACCTTC. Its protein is CASSYTVNYGYTF.